This T cell receptor (beta chain) was observed in a study of T-cell reconstitution after alpha-beta-depleted transplantation in children. The study, taken as a whole, reports: When one year had passed after transplant, most T-cell counts and diversity came from newly produced T cells. Approximately two months post-transplant, alpha-beta T cells reportedly originated from several hundred expanded graft clones. Surviving recipient cells, namely T cells and thymic progenitors, were the source of high day-60 TCRbeta diversity in some patients.

The length of the CDR3 is 17 residues. The J segment lost 1 base and the V segment lost 2 bases, leaving 5 bases of the junction unmatched. Germline values: CDR1 SGHDT, CDR2 YYEEEE. As it was prepared, the TCRbeta library received unique molecular identifiers. A single record per CDR3 protein comes from TCRdb applying MiXCR to the PCR reads. There are 700,000 to 850,000 distinct CDR3 sequences in the sample; approximately 15% occur only once, and approximately 5% lies in the top ten. Note on this clonotype: Its antigen is not known.

V is TRBV5-6 and J is TRBJ2-2; 10 bases are shared with TRBD2. The sample was PBMCs, mostly from graft donor cells, taken 360 days after TCRalphabeta/CD19-depleted stem cell transplant. The TCR sequence derives from a male patient between 5 and 17 years old who had a stem cell transplant for acute lymphoblastic leukemia, so the T cells may come from the graft donor. As DNA, the CDR3 is TGTGCCAGCAGCTTAGTTACTAGCGGGGTGAACACCGGGGAGCTGTTTTTT. Translating gives CASSLVTSGVNTGELFF.